Sequencing of this T cell receptor beta chain was carried out in a study of cytomegalovirus exposure and HLA in healthy donors. Broader study findings: With further analysis later on, most CMV-associated TCR beta chains appeared HLA-restricted.

60 Vbeta and 13 Jbeta primers were used in PCR. This table comes from immunoSEQ multiplex PCR, and its TCRdb copy is limited to in-frame clones, with some not included. The profile covers around 88,000 clones, with 74% appearing a single time and about 1.8% taken by the ten largest. In the case of this clone: What it binds is unknown.

This clonotype was sampled from a male donor in good health and CMV-seronegative. The sample consisted of PBMCs.

CDR3 DNA sequence: TGTGCCAGCAGTTACCCACCCGGAGTTGTAACCTACAATGAGCAGTTCTTC. It translates to CASSYPPGVVTYNEQFF. The gene calls are TRBV28 and TRBJ2-1, with unresolved D. V lost 4 bases to trimming and J lost 2 bases, with 18 bases between them. The CDR3 covers 17 residues. Germline V lookup: CDR1 MDHEN, CDR2 SYDVKM.